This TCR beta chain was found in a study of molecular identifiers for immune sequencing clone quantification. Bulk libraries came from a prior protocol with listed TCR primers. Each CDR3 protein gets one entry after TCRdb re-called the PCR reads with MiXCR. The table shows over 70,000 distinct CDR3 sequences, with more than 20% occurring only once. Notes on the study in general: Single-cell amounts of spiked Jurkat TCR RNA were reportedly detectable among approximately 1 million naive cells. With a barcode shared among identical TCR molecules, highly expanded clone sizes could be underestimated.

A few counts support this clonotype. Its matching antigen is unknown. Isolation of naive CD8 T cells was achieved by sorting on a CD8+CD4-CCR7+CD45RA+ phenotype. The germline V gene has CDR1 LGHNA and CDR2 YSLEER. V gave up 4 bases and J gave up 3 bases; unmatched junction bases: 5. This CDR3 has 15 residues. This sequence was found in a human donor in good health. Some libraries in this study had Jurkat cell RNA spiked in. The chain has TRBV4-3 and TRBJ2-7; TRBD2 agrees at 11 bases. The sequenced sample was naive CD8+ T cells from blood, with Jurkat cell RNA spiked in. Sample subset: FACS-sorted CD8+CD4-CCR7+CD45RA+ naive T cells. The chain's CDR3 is CASSLGTSGVYEQYF. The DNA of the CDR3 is TGCGCCAGCAGCCTTGGGACTAGCGGAGTCTACGAGCAGTACTTC.